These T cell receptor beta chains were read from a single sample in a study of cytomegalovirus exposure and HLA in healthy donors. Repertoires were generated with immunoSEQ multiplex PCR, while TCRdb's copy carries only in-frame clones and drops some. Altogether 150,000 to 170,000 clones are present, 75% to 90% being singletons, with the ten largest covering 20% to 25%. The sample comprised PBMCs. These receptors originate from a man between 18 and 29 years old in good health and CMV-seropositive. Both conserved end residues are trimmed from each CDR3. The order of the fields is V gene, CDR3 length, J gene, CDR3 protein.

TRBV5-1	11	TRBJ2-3	ASSRTGADTQY
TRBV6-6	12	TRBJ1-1	ASTRSVRHTEAF
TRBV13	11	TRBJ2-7	ASSSRQGYEQY
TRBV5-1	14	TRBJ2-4	ASSRGLDLAKNIQY
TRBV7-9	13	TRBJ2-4	ASSLSGLASNIQY
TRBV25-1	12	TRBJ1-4	ASSQRTGGEKLF
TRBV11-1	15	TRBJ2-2	ASSLGLAGANTGELF
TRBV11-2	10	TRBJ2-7	ASSPAGPTLS
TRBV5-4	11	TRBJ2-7	ASRSDNSYEQY
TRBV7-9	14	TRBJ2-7	ASSYGLAGGDYEQY
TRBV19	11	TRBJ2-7	ASSSGWVHEQY
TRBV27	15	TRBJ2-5	ASSLRNLGSRRETQY
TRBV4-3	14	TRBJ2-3	ASSPEAGSFTDTQY
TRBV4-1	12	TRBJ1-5	ASSPGSGYQPQH
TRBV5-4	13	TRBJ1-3	ASSQDSSTGNTIY
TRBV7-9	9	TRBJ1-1	ASSLSWWAF
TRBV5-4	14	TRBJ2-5	ASSLGDRGPQETQY
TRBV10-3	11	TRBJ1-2	AIRDSGNYGYT
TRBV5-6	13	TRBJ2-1	ASSLGQGLYNEQF
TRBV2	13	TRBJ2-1	ASSGTSLFYNEQF
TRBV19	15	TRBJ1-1	ASSMGTGGGMNTEAF
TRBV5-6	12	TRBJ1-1	ASSFGRMNTEAF
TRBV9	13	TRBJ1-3	ASSYQGGSGNTIY
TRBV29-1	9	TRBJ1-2	SVEQGNGYT
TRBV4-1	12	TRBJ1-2	ASSYRQSNYGYT
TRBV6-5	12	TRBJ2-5	ASSSRLPQETQY
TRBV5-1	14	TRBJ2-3	ASSLGGTGSTDTQY
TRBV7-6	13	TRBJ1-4	ASSPGTGFWEKLF
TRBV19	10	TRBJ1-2	ASSPGHYGYT
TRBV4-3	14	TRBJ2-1	ASSPLTSGGRNEQF
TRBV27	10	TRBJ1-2	ASSTGGQGYT
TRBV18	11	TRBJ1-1	ASSESVETEAF
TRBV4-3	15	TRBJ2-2	ASSTSPAGIDTGELF
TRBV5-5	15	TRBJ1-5	ASSLSIGGGVNQPQH
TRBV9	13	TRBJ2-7	ASSPDSWPSYEQY
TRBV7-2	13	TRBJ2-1	ASSLGAGGPGEQF
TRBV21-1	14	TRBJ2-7	ASSKGAGLGFYEQY
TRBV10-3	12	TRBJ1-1	AISDLRRPTEAF
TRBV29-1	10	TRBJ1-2	SVEHRFYGYT
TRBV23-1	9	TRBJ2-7	ASSQTGGMY
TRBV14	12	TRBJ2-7	ASSQDMGTGEQY
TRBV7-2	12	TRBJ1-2	ASSLGGTGNGYT
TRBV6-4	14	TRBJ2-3	ASSDSTSGSTDTQY
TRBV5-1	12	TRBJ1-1	ASSPSFSSTEAF
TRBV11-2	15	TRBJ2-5	ASSLEITVTRQETQY
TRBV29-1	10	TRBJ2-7	SVSQVVNEQY
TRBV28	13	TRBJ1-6	ASSSSQGRDSPLH
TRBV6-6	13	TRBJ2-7	ASSYKQGAIYEQY